The 24 T cell receptor beta chains below come from one sample, sequenced in a study of CXCR3-negative and CXCR3-positive naive CD8 T cells. Study conclusions and caveats: Against CXCR3-negative naive cells, CXCR3-positive naive cells showed more hydrophobic TRB CDR3s.

For these receptors, no antigen is known. The authors made the TRB cDNA libraries by 5' RACE using UMI labels. Each CDR3 protein gets one entry in TCRdb, which reprocessed the 5' RACE reads and gives no DNA. Recorded for this sample: 130,000 to 150,000 distinct CDR3 sequences. The source material was naive CXCR3+ CD8+ T cells from blood. Specified subset: CD45RO-CCR7+CD27+CD95- naive CD8+ T cells expressing CXCR3 (TNR3+). The source is a human donor in good health. Some clones in this sample may be carry-over from other donors' samples.

V is TRBV7-9 and J is TRBJ2-7; with no DNA, the TCRdb D assignment of TRBD2 cannot be verified. Germline V gene sequence: CDR1 SEHNR, CDR2 FQNEAQ (reference sequence). The CDR3 is 14 amino acids. CDR3 region: CASSLAGGVYEQYF.

The gene calls are TRBV6-4 and TRBJ2-5; TCRdb selects TRBD1, and the lack of DNA leaves this call unchecked. The CDR3 sequence is 16 residues long. Per the germline V gene, CDR1 is MRHNA and CDR2 is SNTAGT. CDR3: CASSDSLGQGEETQYF.

V and J are TRBV7-9 and TRBJ2-1; checking the TCRdb D call of TRBD2 is not possible without DNA. CDR1 is SEHNR and CDR2 is FQNEAQ in the germline V gene (reference sequence). The CDR3 loop spans 16 amino acids. This CDR3 is CASRALSGRALDEQFF.

The chain carries TRBV6-2 or TRBV6-3 and TRBJ2-3. The V gene's germline CDR1 is MNHEY and CDR2 SVGEGT. The CDR3 is made up of 13 amino acids. CDR3 sequence reads: CASSWVWGDTQYF.

This chain's CDR3 is CASSGSHGQGAPNYGYTF. The chain joins TRBV2 to TRBJ1-2; there is no DNA to check the TCRdb D call of TRBD1. This CDR3 comprises 18 residues. CDR1 is SNHLY and CDR2 is FYNNEI in the germline V gene.

V is TRBV28 and J is TRBJ2-1; TCRdb's D call of TRBD1 is untestable without DNA. Germline-derived CDR1 and CDR2 are MDHEN and SYDVKM. The CDR3 loop spans 16 amino acids. CDR3 residues: CASSLSQGGSYNEQFF.

V is TRBV6-1 and J is TRBJ2-2; as DNA is missing, the TRBD1 call by TCRdb cannot be tested. The CDR3 is 21 amino acids. The V gene's germline CDR1 is MNHNS and CDR2 SASEGT. CDR3 in amino acids: CASSVFLVSGAPPTNTGELFF.

The CDR3 is CASSFASGTGELFF. The chain recombines TRBV7-9 with TRBJ2-2. The germline CDR1 and CDR2 sequences are SEHNR and FQNEAQ (reference sequence). CDR3 length: 14 amino acids.

The gene calls are TRBV4-1 and TRBJ2-3. The CDR3 consists of 12 residues. Germline values: CDR1 MGHRA, CDR2 YSYEKL. CDR3 region: CASSQGHNTQYF.

This chain joins TRBV29-1 and TRBJ2-1. Germline V lookup: CDR1 SQVTM, CDR2 ANQGSEA. CDR3 size: 13 residues. The chain's CDR3 is CSVEGDTFGEQFF.

The J gene is TRBJ2-7, the V gene TRBV29-1; TCRdb selects TRBD1, and the lack of DNA leaves this call unchecked. CDR1 and CDR2 from the germline V gene are SQVTM and ANQGSEA. The CDR3 length is 12 residues. The CDR3 region is CSVEAGAYEQYF.

The chain joins TRBV2 to TRBJ2-3. The CDR3 is 15 amino acids. CDR1 is SNHLY, CDR2 FYNNEI, per germline. CDR3 loop: CASSEGQGSTDTQYF.

V usage is TRBV13 and J usage is TRBJ2-1; without DNA, the TCRdb call of TRBD2 cannot be checked. Germline V gene sequence: CDR1 PRHDT, CDR2 FYEKMQ (reference sequence). The CDR3 sequence is 13 residues long. CDR3 in amino acids: CASSPGGRNEQFF.

The CDR3 region is CAISEGPMSNQPQHF. The gene calls are TRBV10-3 and TRBJ1-5. This CDR3 comprises 15 residues. Germline V CDR1 and CDR2: ENHRY, SYGVKD.

The CDR3 spells CSVARDYEQYF. The chain couples TRBV29-1 to TRBJ2-7. Germline CDR1 and CDR2: SQVTM and ANQGSEA. This CDR3 region has 11 residues.

The chain combines TRBV29-1 with TRBJ2-3; TCRdb indicates TRBD1, and absent DNA this call remains unverified. The CDR3 is 17 amino acids. The germline CDR1 and CDR2 sequences are SQVTM and ANQGSEA. The CDR3 protein is CSVEVNRALPSTDTQYF.

The chain couples TRBV15 to TRBJ2-1; the D gene TCRdb calls, TRBD1, cannot be checked with no DNA. CDR1 is LNHNV and CDR2 is YYDKDF in the germline V gene (reference sequence). The CDR3 is made up of 14 amino acids. CDR3 residues: CATSRARDYNEQFF. Using reference TRBV15 and TRBJ2-1 for the parts outside the CDR3, the full variable domain is DAMVIQNPRYQVTQFGKPVTLSCSQTLNHNVMYWYQQKSSQAPKLLFHYYDKDFNNEADTPDNFQSRRPNTSFCFLDIRSPGLGDTAMYLCATSRARDYNEQFFGPGTRLTVL.

This chain connects TRBV29-1 to TRBJ2-7; TCRdb reports TRBD1, a call that lacks DNA to check it against. This CDR3 is 13 amino acids long. Germline CDR1 is SQVTM and CDR2 is ANQGSEA. Here the CDR3 reads CSVGTGATYQQYF.

J is TRBJ2-1 and V is TRBV7-3; TCRdb calls TRBD1, which cannot be checked without DNA. CDR3 length: 16 amino acids. Germline V lookup: CDR1 SGHTA, CDR2 FQGTGA. CDR3 residues: CASSPRTGSSYNEQFF.

J is TRBJ2-5 and V is TRBV28; TCRdb's assignment of TRBD1 cannot be checked, as there is no DNA. This CDR3 is built from 13 residues. The germline V gene has CDR1 MDHEN and CDR2 SYDVKM. This chain's CDR3 is CASSTRELETQYF.

The chain links TRBV5-1 to TRBJ2-3. This CDR3 has 15 residues. Germline values: CDR1 SGHRS, CDR2 YFSETQ. CDR3: CASSLAMDHTDTQYF.

The J gene is TRBJ1-2, the V gene TRBV14. The length of the CDR3 is 15 residues. In germline, CDR1 is SGHDN, CDR2 FVKESK. The CDR3: CASSQDRGGGYGYTF.

J is TRBJ2-7 and V is TRBV6-2 or TRBV6-3. Germline values: CDR1 MNHEY, CDR2 SVGEGT. The CDR3 has 11 amino acids. Here the CDR3 reads CASGTAYEQYF.

This sequence joins TRBV29-1 and TRBJ2-7; the TRBD1 assignment by TCRdb is unverifiable without DNA. The CDR3 covers 13 residues. Germline values: CDR1 SQVTM, CDR2 ANQGSEA. CDR3 sequence reads: CSVEGGQSDEQYF.